This TCR beta chain was profiled in a study of chemoradiotherapy in HPV16-positive cancers (dated by TCRdb to the early 2020s). At the level of the whole study: Candidate HPV-specific T-cell clones and common TCR motifs were defined by functional T-cell assays performed on cells from a couple of HPV16-positive patients. Whether T-cell immunity against the HPV oncoproteins E6 and E7 changes during chemoradiotherapy and whether survival is affected by this immunity were examined in the study. Next, the candidate HPV-specific TCRs and motifs were followed in TCR repertoires from approximately 82 patients with HPV-related cancers.

Repertoires were sampled multiple times during chemoradiotherapy, which allowed clonal expansion in the tumor microenvironment to be followed. The investigation overall reported the following: The functional definition of HPV-specific T cells was derived from only two HPV16-positive patients, and the survival association was reported for HPV16-positive patients. Improved recurrence-free survival in HPV16-positive patients was associated with expansion of HPV-responsive T cells during chemoradiotherapy. Expansion of candidate HPV-specific clones and E7-related TCR motifs was observed in the tumor microenvironment during treatment, whereas no such expansion was observed for non-HPV-specific T cells.

In its sample, this clone was seen once. The specificity of this receptor is unknown. There are no base qualities to consult, and no much larger clone falls within one base. The germline V gene gives CDR1 as SGHRS and CDR2 as YFSETQ. Counted from cysteine to phenylalanine, this CDR3 has 13 amino acids. Just the 39-base CDR3 DNA is kept, in frame starting at base 1. V and J are truncated by 0 bases and 6 bases respectively, leaving an intervening sequence of 7 bases. The library relied on the immunoSEQ multiplex PCR assay. As stored in TCRdb, this immuneACCESS dataset retains in-frame rearrangements with V and J assigned. A fraction of the clones does not appear; measured against another copy, unresolved V genes explain less than half of the discrepancy, and the remainder lacks a known reason. This sample is represented by around 6,500 clones; approximately 79% of them were singletons. Roughly 6.7% of the sample belongs to the ten largest clones.

This specimen consisted of tumor tissue, obtained from a patient who underwent chemoradiotherapy. This chain joins TRBV5-1 to TRBJ2-1; no D gene is confidently identified. The sequence was collected from a human donor with HPV-associated anogenital cancer. The DNA is TGCGCCAGCAGCTTGGACGAGGCCAATGAGCAGTTCTTC. It translates to CASSLDEANEQFF.